The present TCR beta chain was sequenced within a study of shared clonotypes between healthy human individuals. Study findings and constraints: Unshared clonotypes carried lower generation probabilities than those common to all four donors.

Every immunoSEQ plate was one replicate of a subset's evenly spread DNA. Only in-frame clones appear in the TCRdb table, and some are missing; sequencing was by immunoSEQ multiplex PCR. The table has roughly 1,800,000 clones, approximately 94% seen once. Germline lookup yields CDR1 MGHDK and CDR2 SYGVNS. After removal of 0 bases from V and 4 bases from J, the junction contained 4 bases not matched to a gene. The CDR3 length is 15 residues. Naive-designated CD8 cells lacked CD45RO, were positively enriched for CCR7, and omitted terminally differentiated effector memory CD45RA+ cells. As to this clone: Its antigen is not known.

This receptor was obtained from a man aged 18 to 29 in good health. The sample taken for sequencing was naive CD8+ T cells sorted from blood. This rearrangement joins TRBV25-1 to TRBJ1-1, with 8 nucleotides matching TRBD1. The CDR3 region is CASSEYQGAITEAFF. CDR3 coding DNA: TGTGCCAGCAGTGAATATCAGGGGGCAATCACTGAAGCTTTCTTT.